A selection of T cell receptor beta chains follows, all from one sample in a study of identical twins. TCRdb processed the 5' RACE reads anew with MiXCR; each CDR3 protein has one entry. The profile shows hundreds of thousands of distinct CDR3 sequences, over 8.5% of them singletons. A further study also used this sample, focusing on yellow fever vaccine responses in identical twins.

The sequencing input was PBMCs. The receptor source for this set is a woman between 18 and 30 years old in good health. CDR3s include the opening cysteine and the closing phenylalanine or tryptophan. Fields, in order: CDR3 length, V gene, CDR3 protein.

>15|TRBV5-5
CASSLGGTENEKLFF
>15|TRBV4-1
CASSLGWPGIDEQFF
>15|TRBV25-1
CASSEPGTPEDTQYF
>17|TRBV9
CASSATSFRQATYEQYF
>14|TRBV7-9
CASSKTGVNTEAFF
>14|TRBV27
CATHAGGMGSEQYF
>16|TRBV20-1
CSARGNRDLDEYGYTF
>16|TRBV5-1
CASSLADRRNSYEQYF
>15|TRBV20-1
CSASGWGDRAYEQYF
>13|TRBV27
CASSFGTGVEQYF
>18|TRBV9
CASSPPRVQGGAGQPQHF
>15|TRBV6-1
CASRTLAGGDNEQFF
>13|TRBV5-1
CASSLGTARELFF
>15|TRBV4-2
CASSRRDSQGDTQYF
>15|TRBV10-3
CAISWGLAGGETQYF
>17|TRBV5-1
CASSPSVGGAYGDEQFF
>14|TRBV6-1
CASSAGAARGEQFF
>15|TRBV7-2
CASSFRDLAYNEQFF
>14|TRBV20-1
CSASTLAAGETQYF
>16|TRBV11-2
CASSLEVSGSTDTQYF
>13|TRBV29-1
CSVEDLYSGGLFF
>11|TRBV20-1
CSARVVYEQYF
>15|TRBV24-1
CATSPGQFPTDTQYF
>10|TRBV9
CASGVNEQFF
>17|TRBV6-1
CASSAGRLAGATGELFF
>14|TRBV18
CASSRTAMNTEAFF
>15|TRBV15
CATSFEGTGGETQYF
>16|TRBV28
CASGSPGLAGYNEQFF
>14|TRBV5-6
CASSWYGSTGELFF
>14|TRBV3-1
CASSQERGGYEQYF
>15|TRBV7-2
CASSPSGGVQETQYF
>15|TRBV5-6
CASSPGQGQNSPLHF
>15|TRBV2
CASTLLGGEDNEQFF
>14|TRBV27
CASSLSGRVREQYF
>18|TRBV5-1
CASSLGGGGPSSYNEQFF
>15|TRBV5-1
CASSLEGQVYNEQFF
>14|TRBV7-9
CASSLSTAHQPQHF
>15|TRBV28
CASSPGGTGKTEAFF
>16|TRBV7-2
CASSFLAGGPQETQYF
>16|TRBV6-2/TRBV6-3
CASSYGERVRPDTQYF
>15|TRBV15
CATSTTGTGSNEQFF
>15|TRBV4-2
CASSQVSGALREQYF
>18|TRBV6-5
CASSYFGLADLTYNEQFF
>15|TRBV3-1
CASSLSGQGNQPQHF
>15|TRBV24-1
CATSASGRSNTEAFF
>15|TRBV7-2
CASSLQGQGPFGYTF
>14|TRBV7-2
CASRRQWGDEKLFF
>15|TRBV7-9
CASSSAVTSSYEQYF
>15|TRBV28
CASSLRELREKGQYF
>14|TRBV14
CASSQGGGFNEQFF
>14|TRBV27
CASSSRVGKETQYF
>13|TRBV29-1
CSVVVRAGETQYF
>15|TRBV28
CASKTPGQGPYEQYF
>18|TRBV27
CASSLSGRGGPTPYGYTF
>14|TRBV20-1
CSARDQGTTYEQYF
>14|TRBV29-1
CSVPQGAWNTEAFF
>13|TRBV29-1
CSVGQGDNQPQHF